This TCR beta chain was identified during a study of shared clonotypes between healthy human individuals. Points from the study as a whole: Against clonotypes common to all four donors, non-shared ones had lower generation probabilities.

The run depth of the assay was deep. Clones were read by immunoSEQ multiplex PCR, and TCRdb kept only the in-frame ones, dropping some. The sample records about 2.1 million clones, 93% being singletons. Cells designated naive CD8 were CD45RO-negative and were positively selected for CCR7, with terminally differentiated effector memory CD45RA+ cells excluded. HIV-negative, healthy adults without recent acute infections or vaccinations were the donors. Concerning this clone: The antigen is undetermined.

The CDR3 contains 13 residues. Germline loops: CDR1 SQVTM, CDR2 ANQGSEA. Germline trimming cut 6 bases from V and 4 bases from J; bases unmatched to any gene: 4. The chain is built from TRBV29-1 and TRBJ2-2; 8 nucleotides line up with TRBD1. The TCR was taken from a man aged 18 to 30 in good health. Some clones in this sample may be carry-over from other donors' samples. Material for sequencing was naive CD8+ T cells from PBMCs. In nucleotides, the CDR3 is TGCAGCGTGACAGGGGCCCTCACCGGGGAGCTGTTTTTT. Translating it yields CSVTGALTGELFF.